Following are 7 T cell receptor beta chains from one sample sequenced in a study of blood T cells in healthy people across ages. A J-beta primer mix and a sample-barcoded 5' primer were used in a second PCR of about 7 to 11 cycles. Each CDR3 protein gets one entry after TCRdb re-called the 5' RACE reads with MiXCR. The data contain about 1.7 million distinct CDR3 sequences, 28% of them singletons. Sequencing was performed on blood. The receptors were gathered from a woman in her 30s in good health.

This clonotype came up a few times. J is TRBJ2-7 and V is TRBV6-5; no clear D. The V gene lost 6 bases and the J gene lost 5 bases, with 11 bases spanning the gap. There are 12 residues in the CDR3. The V gene's germline CDR1 is MNHEY and CDR2 SVGAGI. Written as DNA, the CDR3 is TGTGCCAGCAGCCCTGGGTTCAACGAGCAGTACTTC. It translates to CASSPGFNEQYF.

The rearrangement uses TRBV10-3 and TRBJ1-2; TRBD1 might be the D (5 bases). Between the trimmed V and J ends, which lost 4 bases and 8 bases, there was a span of 14 bases. Germline-derived CDR1 and CDR2 are ENHRY and SYGVKD. There are 13 residues in the CDR3. The DNA for the CDR3 is TGTGCCATCAGTGGAGGAGGGGTTTTAGGCTACACCTTC. Amino acids: CAISGGGVLGYTF.

The chain recombines TRBV28 with TRBJ2-5, with D perhaps matching TRBD1 (5 bases). The V and J ends lost 2 bases and 2 bases respectively, with 12 bases between them. This CDR3 has 15 residues. CDR1 is MDHEN, CDR2 SYDVKM, per germline. The CDR3: CASSLGGARQETQYF. CDR3 DNA: TGTGCCAGCAGTTTAGGTGGGGCGCGGCAAGAGACCCAGTACTTC.

This clonotype was found a few times. This sequence joins TRBV27 and TRBJ2-3, with 8 nucleotides matching TRBD2. V shed 1 base and J 5 bases; nucleotides not matched to a gene: 17. There are 19 residues in the CDR3. CDR1 is MNHEY, CDR2 SMNVEV, per germline (reference sequence). CDR3 sequence reads: CASSLYSDPGLGIIDTQYF. In DNA, the CDR3 is TGTGCCAGCAGTTTATATTCAGACCCGGGACTAGGAATCATAGATACGCAGTATTTT.

V usage is TRBV6-2 or TRBV6-3 and J usage is TRBJ2-5, with 7 bases matching TRBD2. The J call is doubtful: the DNA matches TRBJ2-7 better. CDR3 length equals 13 residues. Per germline, CDR1 MNHEY and CDR2 SVGEGT. CDR3 coding DNA: TGTGCCAGCAGGCCAACTAGCGCTGACGAGCAGTACTTC. It yields the protein CASRPTSADEQYF.

The V and J genes are TRBV9 and TRBJ1-1, with no clear D. Trimming removed 1 base at V and 5 bases at J, with 12 bases between. This CDR3 contains 14 residues. Germline-derived CDR1 and CDR2 are SGDLS and YYNGEE. CDR3 protein: CASSVQQAATEAFF. Written as DNA, the CDR3 is TGTGCCAGCAGCGTACAGCAAGCCGCGACTGAAGCTTTCTTT.

At least ten counts were recorded for this clonotype. The chain employs TRBV29-1 and TRBJ2-6; 12 bases agree with TRBD1. The germline gives CDR1 SQVTM, CDR2 ANQGSEA. Trimming at V came to 7 bases and at J to 1 base, leaving 8 bases not matched to a gene. This CDR3 has 17 amino acids. CDR3 DNA: TGCAGCGCTGCGGGACAGGGGGCCCGATCTGGGGCCAACGTCCTGACTTTC. Translating it yields CSAAGQGARSGANVLTF.